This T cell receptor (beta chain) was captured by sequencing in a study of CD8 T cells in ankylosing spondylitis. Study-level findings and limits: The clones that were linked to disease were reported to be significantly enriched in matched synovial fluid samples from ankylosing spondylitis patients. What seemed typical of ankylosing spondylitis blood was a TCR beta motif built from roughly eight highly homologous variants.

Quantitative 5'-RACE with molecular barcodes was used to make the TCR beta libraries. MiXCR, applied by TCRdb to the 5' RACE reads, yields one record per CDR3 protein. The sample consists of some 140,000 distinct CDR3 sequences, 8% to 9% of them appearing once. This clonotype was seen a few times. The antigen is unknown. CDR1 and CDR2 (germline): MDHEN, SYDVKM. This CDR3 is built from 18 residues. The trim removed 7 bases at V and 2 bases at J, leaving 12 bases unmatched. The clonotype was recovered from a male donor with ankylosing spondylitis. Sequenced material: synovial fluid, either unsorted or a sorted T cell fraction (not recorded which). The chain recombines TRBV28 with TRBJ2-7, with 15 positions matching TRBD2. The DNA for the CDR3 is TGTGCCAGCACCTCTCCGGGACTAGCGGGGGGCTCTCCCTACGAGCAGTACTTC. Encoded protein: CASTSPGLAGGSPYEQYF.